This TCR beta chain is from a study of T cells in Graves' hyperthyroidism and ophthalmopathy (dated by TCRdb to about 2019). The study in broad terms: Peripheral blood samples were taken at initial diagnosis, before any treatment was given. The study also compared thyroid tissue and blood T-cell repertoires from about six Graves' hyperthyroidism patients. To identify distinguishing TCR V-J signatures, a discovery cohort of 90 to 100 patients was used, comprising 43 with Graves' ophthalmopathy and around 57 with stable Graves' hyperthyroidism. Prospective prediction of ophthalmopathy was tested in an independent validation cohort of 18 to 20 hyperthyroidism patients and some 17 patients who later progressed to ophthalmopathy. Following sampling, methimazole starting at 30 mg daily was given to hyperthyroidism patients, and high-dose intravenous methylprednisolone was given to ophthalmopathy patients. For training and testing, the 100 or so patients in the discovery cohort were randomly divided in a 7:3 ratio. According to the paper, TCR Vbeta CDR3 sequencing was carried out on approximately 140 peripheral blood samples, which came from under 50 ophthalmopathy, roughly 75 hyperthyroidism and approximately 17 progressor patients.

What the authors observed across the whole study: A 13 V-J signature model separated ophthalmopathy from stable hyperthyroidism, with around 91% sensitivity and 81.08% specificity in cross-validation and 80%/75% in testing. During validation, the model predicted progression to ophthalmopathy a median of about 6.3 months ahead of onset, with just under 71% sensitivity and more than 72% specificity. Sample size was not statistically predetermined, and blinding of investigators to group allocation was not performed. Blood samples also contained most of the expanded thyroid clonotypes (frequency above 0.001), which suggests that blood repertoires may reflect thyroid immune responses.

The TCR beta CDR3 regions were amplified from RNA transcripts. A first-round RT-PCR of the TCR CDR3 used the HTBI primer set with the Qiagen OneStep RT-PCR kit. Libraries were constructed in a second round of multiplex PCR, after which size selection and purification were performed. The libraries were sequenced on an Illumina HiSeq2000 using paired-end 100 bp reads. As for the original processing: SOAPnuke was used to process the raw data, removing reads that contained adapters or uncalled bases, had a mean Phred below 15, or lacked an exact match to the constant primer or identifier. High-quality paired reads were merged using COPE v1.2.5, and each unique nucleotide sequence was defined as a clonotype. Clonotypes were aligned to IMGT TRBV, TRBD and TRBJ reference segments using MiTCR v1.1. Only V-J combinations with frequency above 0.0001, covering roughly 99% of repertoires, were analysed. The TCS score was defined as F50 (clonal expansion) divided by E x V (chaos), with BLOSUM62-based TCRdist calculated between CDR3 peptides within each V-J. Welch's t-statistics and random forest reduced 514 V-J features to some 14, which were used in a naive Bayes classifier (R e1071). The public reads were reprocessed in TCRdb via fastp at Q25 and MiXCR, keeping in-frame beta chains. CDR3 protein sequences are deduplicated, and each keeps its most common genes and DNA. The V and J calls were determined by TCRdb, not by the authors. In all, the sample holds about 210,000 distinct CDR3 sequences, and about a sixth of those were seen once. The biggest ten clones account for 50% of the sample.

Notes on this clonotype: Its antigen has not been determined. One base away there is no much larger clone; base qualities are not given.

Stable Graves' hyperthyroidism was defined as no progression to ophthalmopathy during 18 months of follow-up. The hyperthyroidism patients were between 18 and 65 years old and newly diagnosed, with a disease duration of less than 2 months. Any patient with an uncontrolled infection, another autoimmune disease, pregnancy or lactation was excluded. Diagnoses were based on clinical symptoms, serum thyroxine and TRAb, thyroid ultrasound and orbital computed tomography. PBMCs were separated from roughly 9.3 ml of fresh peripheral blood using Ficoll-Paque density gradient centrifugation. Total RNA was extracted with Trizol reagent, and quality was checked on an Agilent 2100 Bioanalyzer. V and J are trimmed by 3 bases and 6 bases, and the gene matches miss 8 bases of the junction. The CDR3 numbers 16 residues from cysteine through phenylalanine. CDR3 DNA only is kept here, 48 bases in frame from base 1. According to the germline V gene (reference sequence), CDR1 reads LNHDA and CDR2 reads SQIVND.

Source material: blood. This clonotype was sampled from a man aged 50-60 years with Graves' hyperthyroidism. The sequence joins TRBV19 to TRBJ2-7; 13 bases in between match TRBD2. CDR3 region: CASSIRTSGRPLEQYF. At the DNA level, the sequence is TGTGCCAGTAGTATTCGGACTAGCGGGAGACCCCTCGAGCAGTACTTC.